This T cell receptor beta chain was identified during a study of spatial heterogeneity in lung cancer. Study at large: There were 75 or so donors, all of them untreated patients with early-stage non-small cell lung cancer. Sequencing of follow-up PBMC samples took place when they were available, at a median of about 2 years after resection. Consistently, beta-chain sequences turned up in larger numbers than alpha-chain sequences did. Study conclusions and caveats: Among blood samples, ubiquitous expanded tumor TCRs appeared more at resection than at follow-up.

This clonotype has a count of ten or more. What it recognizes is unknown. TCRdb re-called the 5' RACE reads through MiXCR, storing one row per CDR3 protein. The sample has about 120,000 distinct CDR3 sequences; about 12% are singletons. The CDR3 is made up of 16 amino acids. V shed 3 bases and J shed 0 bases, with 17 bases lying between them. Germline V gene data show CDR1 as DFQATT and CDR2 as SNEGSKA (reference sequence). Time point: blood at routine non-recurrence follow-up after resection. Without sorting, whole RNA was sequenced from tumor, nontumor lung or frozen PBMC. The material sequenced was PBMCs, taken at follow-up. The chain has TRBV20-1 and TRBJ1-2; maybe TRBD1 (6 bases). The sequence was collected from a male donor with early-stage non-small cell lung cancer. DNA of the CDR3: TGCAGTGCTAGTGCGAGTACAGGGAACCCTAACTATGGCTACACCTTC. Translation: CSASASTGNPNYGYTF.